The 28 T cell receptor beta chains presented below share a single source sample, sequenced in a study of cytomegalovirus exposure and HLA in healthy donors. Libraries were prepared by immunoSEQ multiplex PCR; TCRdb keeps only in-frame clonotypes and omits some of them. The sample has 300,000 to 350,000 clones; 88% are singletons. Sequences were obtained from PBMCs. The receptor set was obtained from a man aged 25-45 years in good health and CMV-seronegative.

The gene calls are TRBV4-3 and TRBJ1-5; D remains ambiguous. V was trimmed by 0 bases and J by 4 bases, leaving 10 bases between them. Germline V gene lookup returns CDR1 LGHNA and CDR2 YSLEER. This CDR3 contains 15 residues. CDR3 sequence: CASSQDLTGNQPQHF. CDR3 DNA: TGCGCCAGCAGCCAAGATTTAACGGGGAATCAGCCCCAGCATTTT.

The chain combines TRBV15 with TRBJ1-1; D might be TRBD1 (6 bases). The CDR3 is made up of 16 amino acids. CDR1 LNHNV and CDR2 YYDKDF come from the germline V gene (reference sequence). The germline V and J ends were trimmed by 0 bases and 8 bases, with 19 bases remaining between them. The CDR3 spells CATSREAGGAYGEAFF. For the CDR3, the DNA is TGTGCCACCAGCAGAGAAGCGGGGGGCGCTTATGGGGAAGCTTTCTTT.

This chain joins TRBV4-1 and TRBJ1-5; D gene uncertain. Germline-derived CDR1 and CDR2 are MGHRA and YSYEKL. The V end lost 0 bases, the J end lost 6 bases, and 9 bases lay between the germline ends. The CDR3 runs to 14 residues. The CDR3 DNA sequence: TGCGCCAGCAGCCAAGATCGGGGAACTCAGCCCCAGCATTTT. Its protein product is CASSQDRGTQPQHF.

This chain connects TRBV5-1 to TRBJ2-2; possibly TRBD1 for D (6 bases). The germline gives CDR1 SGHRS, CDR2 YFSETQ. Trimming left V 0 bases short and J 4 bases short, with 10 bases between. The CDR3 spans 15 residues. In DNA, the CDR3 is TGCGCCAGCAGCTTGGGAGGGGGAATCACCGGGGAGCTGTTTTTT. Its translation: CASSLGGGITGELFF.

The rearrangement uses TRBV7-6 and TRBJ2-2; D is possibly TRBD1 (5 bases). The length of the CDR3 is 15 residues. Between the trimmed V and J ends, which lost 5 bases and 2 bases, there was a span of 12 bases. CDR1 is SGHVS, CDR2 FNYEAQ, per germline. The CDR3 sequence is CASSPRTLNTGELFF. As DNA, the CDR3 is TGTGCCAGCAGCCCAAGGACATTAAACACCGGGGAGCTGTTTTTT.

The J gene is TRBJ2-3, the V gene TRBV14; D perhaps matches TRBD2 (5 bases). CDR1 and CDR2 (germline): SGHDN, FVKESK. V gave up 0 bases and J gave up 0 bases, with 7 bases separating them. The CDR3 spans 15 residues. The CDR3 spells CASSQDWRSTDTQYF. The CDR3 nucleotides read TGTGCCAGCAGCCAAGACTGGAGGAGCACAGATACGCAGTATTTT. Together with reference TRBV14 and TRBJ2-3, the CDR3 gives the full variable domain: EAGVTQFPSHSVIEKGQTVTLRCDPISGHDNLYWYRRVMGKEIKFLLHFVKESKQDESGMPNNRFLAERTGGTYSTLKVQPAELEDSGVYFCASSQDWRSTDTQYFGPGTRLTVL.

This clone appeared a single time. V is TRBV10-1 and J is TRBJ2-5; 15 nucleotides match TRBD2. This CDR3 is 16 amino acids long. V shed 8 bases and J 5 bases; nucleotides not matched to a gene: 9. Germline CDR1 WNHNN, CDR2 SYGVQD (reference sequence). DNA of the CDR3: TGCGCCAGCTCCCCAGGACTAGCGGGGGGGTTGGAGACCCAGTACTTC. Translating gives CASSPGLAGGLETQYF.

This clone was recorded a few times. This chain connects TRBV30 to TRBJ1-6; TRBD1 might be the D (5 bases). The CDR3 is 14 amino acids. Trimming shortened V by 0 bases and J by 6 bases, and 9 bases separated the two germline ends. In germline, CDR1 is GTSNPN, CDR2 SVGIG (reference sequence). CDR3 region: CAWSVARANSPLHF. The CDR3 region has the DNA TGTGCCTGGAGTGTAGCCAGGGCTAATTCACCCCTCCACTTT. Full variable domain (outside the CDR3, taken from reference TRBV30 and TRBJ1-6): SQTIHQWPATLVQPVGSPLSLECTVEGTSNPNLYWYRQAAGRGLQLLFYSVGIGQISSEVPQNLSASRPQDRQFILSSKKLLLSDSGFYLCAWSVARANSPLHFGNGTRLTVT.

The CDR3 loop reads CASSQVAGGRGNEQFF. DNA of the CDR3: TGCGCCAGCAGCCAAGTAGCGGGGGGGCGCGGCAATGAGCAGTTCTTC. V gene TRBV4-1 combines with J gene TRBJ2-1; 11 nucleotides line up with TRBD2. Trimming removed 1 base from V and 6 bases from J; junction bases left unmatched: 5. CDR1 is MGHRA and CDR2 is YSYEKL in the germline V gene. The CDR3 contains 16 residues.

This chain uses TRBV27 with TRBJ2-2, with 8 nucleotides matching TRBD1. This CDR3 region has 14 residues. From germline, CDR1 is MNHEY and CDR2 SMNVEV (reference sequence). J was trimmed by 4 bases and V by 6 bases; bases with no gene match: 4. CDR3 protein: CASRWTGRTGELFF. CDR3 nucleotides: TGTGCCAGCAGGTGGACAGGGCGCACCGGGGAGCTGTTTTTT.

The chain links TRBV9 to TRBJ1-2; no clear D gene. The V gene lost 4 bases and the J gene lost 1 base, with 11 bases spanning the gap. There are 14 residues in the CDR3. Germline CDR1 reads SGDLS; CDR2 reads YYNGEE. Written as DNA, the CDR3 is TGTGCCAGCAGCCCACAGACCGATAACTATGGCTACACCTTC. Amino acid sequence: CASSPQTDNYGYTF.

This sequence joins TRBV2 and TRBJ2-1, with 10 bases fitting TRBD2. The germline V gene has CDR1 SNHLY and CDR2 FYNNEI. Unmatched junction bases numbered 1, after V lost 6 bases and J lost 2 bases. The CDR3 totals 14 residues. CDR3 DNA: TGTGCCAGCAGAGCGGGGGGGCCCTACAATGAGCAGTTCTTC. The encoded protein is CASRAGGPYNEQFF. Supplemented by reference TRBV2 and TRBJ2-1, the full variable domain reads EPEVTQTPSHQVTQMGQEVILRCVPISNHLYFYWYRQILGQKVEFLVSFYNNEISEKSEIFDDQFSVERPDGSNFTLKIRSTKLEDSAMYFCASRAGGPYNEQFFGPGTRLTVL.

The chain is built from TRBV13 and TRBJ1-1; D is possibly TRBD1 (6 bases). The V gene's germline CDR1 is PRHDT and CDR2 FYEKMQ (reference sequence). Trimming removed 3 bases at V and 5 bases at J, with 13 bases between. This CDR3 spans 14 amino acids. CDR3 nucleotides: TGTGCCAGCAGCTTTCGTCAGGGGTGGACTGAAGCTTTCTTT. The encoded protein is CASSFRQGWTEAFF. Based on the CDR3 plus reference TRBV13 and TRBJ1-1, the full variable domain is AAGVIQSPRHLIKEKRETATLKCYPIPRHDTVYWYQQGPGQDPQFLISFYEKMQSDKGSIPDRFSAQQFSDYHSELNMSSLELGDSALYFCASSFRQGWTEAFFGQGTRLTVV.

The rearrangement links TRBV7-9 to TRBJ1-2; possible D gene TRBD1, 6 bases. The V gene's germline CDR1 is SEHNR and CDR2 FQNEAQ (reference sequence). The CDR3 has 15 amino acids. With 1 base removed from V and 2 bases from J, the gap between germline ends came to 11 bases. DNA of the CDR3: TGTGCCAGCAGCTTAGTAGGACAGAGCAACTATGGCTACACCTTC. As protein: CASSLVGQSNYGYTF.

V gene TRBV21-1 combines with J gene TRBJ2-5; TRBD1, the table's D call, was not compared with the DNA. TRBV21-1 is noted as a pseudogene. The CDR3 totals 15 residues. Here the CDR3 DNA reads TGTGCCAGCAGCAAAGCGGCAGGGCCAACCGGGACCCAGTACTTC. Protein sequence: CASSKAAGPTGTQYF.

The genes are TRBV21-1 and TRBJ2-1; TRBD1 reflects the table's D call only, with no check against the DNA. TRBV21-1 is listed as a pseudogene. The CDR3 has 18 residues. Written as DNA, the CDR3 is TGTGCCAGCAGCAAAGATCGTGGGCACATGAGCTCCTACAATGAGCAGTTCTTC. Its protein product is CASSKDRGHMSSYNEQFF.

J is TRBJ1-1 and V is TRBV27; D possibly corresponds to TRBD1 (5 bases). The germline V gene has CDR1 MNHEY and CDR2 SMNVEV (reference sequence). The CDR3 runs to 13 residues. Deletions cut 10 bases from V and 1 base from J, with 13 bases between. CDR3 nucleotides: TGTGCCACTTCCTGGGGCGCGAACACTGAAGCTTTCTTT. Encoded protein: CATSWGANTEAFF.

The rearrangement uses TRBV12-5 and TRBJ1-1; 7 bases are shared with TRBD1. Trimming at V came to 6 bases and at J to 8 bases, leaving 12 bases not matched to a gene. The CDR3 totals 14 residues. CDR1 is LGHNT, CDR2 FRNRAP, per germline. The chain's CDR3 is CASGWGQRQTEAFF. The CDR3 coding sequence is TGTGCTAGTGGATGGGGACAGCGACAAACCGAAGCTTTCTTT.

The chain recombines TRBV5-1 with TRBJ2-4; TRBD1 matches 9 bases. V dropped 2 bases and J dropped 0; count of bases not matched to a gene: 27. This CDR3 is 24 amino acids long. Per germline, CDR1 SGHRS and CDR2 YFSETQ. The CDR3 coding sequence is TGCGCCAGCAGCTTAGGGCCAGGGACAGGGCGGGGGCGGCTACCGGACTTAGCCAAAAACATTCAGTACTTC. Amino acids: CASSLGPGTGRGRLPDLAKNIQYF.

The chain joins TRBV25-1 to TRBJ2-3; D might be TRBD2 (6 bases). Trimming cost V 3 bases and J 0 bases, with 13 bases left between them. CDR3 length: 16 residues. Germline assignment: CDR1 MGHDK and CDR2 SYGVNS. The CDR3 spells CASSEMAGFSTDTQYF. The CDR3 bases are TGTGCCAGCAGTGAGATGGCGGGGTTCAGCACAGATACGCAGTATTTT.

The chain joins TRBV5-6 to TRBJ1-6, with 8 bases identical to TRBD1. Germline V gene lookup returns CDR1 SGHDT and CDR2 YYEEEE. The CDR3 consists of 15 residues. The junction had 3 bases not matched to a gene; V was cut back by 0 bases and J by 7 bases. The CDR3 DNA reads TGTGCCAGCAGCTTGGGGACAGGGAGAAATTCACCCCTCCACTTT. Protein sequence: CASSLGTGRNSPLHF.

The chain couples TRBV7-6 to TRBJ2-1, with D tentatively TRBD2 (7 bases). Trimming removed 5 bases from V and 6 bases from J, with 17 bases in between. Per germline, CDR1 SGHVS and CDR2 FNYEAQ. The CDR3 runs 15 residues. As DNA, the CDR3 is TGTGCCAGCAGCCTCAAGGGGGGGCCGGGCAATGAGCAGTTCTTC. It is translated as CASSLKGGPGNEQFF.

This chain joins TRBV7-6 and TRBJ2-7; 8 nucleotides align to TRBD1. The CDR3 loop spans 15 amino acids. Unmatched junction bases numbered 6, after V lost 5 bases and J lost 0 bases. Germline CDR1 reads SGHVS; CDR2 reads FNYEAQ. This CDR3 reads CASSAGQGLSYEQYF. CDR3 DNA: TGTGCCAGCAGCGCCGGACAGGGCCTCTCCTACGAGCAGTACTTC.

The chain is built from TRBV7-9 and TRBJ1-1; D remains ambiguous. CDR3 size: 12 residues. Germline loops: CDR1 SEHNR, CDR2 FQNEAQ (reference sequence). Trimming left V 2 bases short and J 5 bases short, with 6 bases between. The CDR3 DNA sequence: TGTGCCAGCAGCTTAAGTCGGACTGAAGCTTTCTTT. It encodes CASSLSRTEAFF.

The J gene is TRBJ1-2, the V gene TRBV18; 9 bases fit TRBD1. The CDR3 has 13 amino acids. The J segment lost 5 bases and the V segment lost 8 bases, leaving 6 bases of the junction unmatched. Germline lookup yields CDR1 KGHSH and CDR2 LQKENI. CDR3 sequence reads: CASRDRDLYGYTF. CDR3 nucleotide sequence: TGTGCCAGCCGGGACAGGGACTTATATGGCTACACCTTC.

The V and J genes are TRBV5-1 and TRBJ2-5; 14 nucleotides line up with TRBD2. J gave up 5 bases and V 2 bases, and 5 bases lay outside the gene matches. CDR3 length: 16 residues. Germline-derived CDR1 and CDR2 are SGHRS and YFSETQ. The CDR3 nucleotides read TGCGCCAGCAGCTTAGGGGGACTAGCGGGGGTTGAGACCCAGTACTTC. This codes for CASSLGGLAGVETQYF.

Concerning this clone itself: At one boundary the junction diverges from the germline segment, which might be a read error. The chain couples TRBV9 to TRBJ1-1; no clear D. The germline CDR1 and CDR2 sequences are SGDLS and YYNGEE. The length of the CDR3 is 10 residues. The CDR3 loop reads CASSGATQCF. CDR3 nucleotides: TGTGCCAGCAGCGGAGCAACTCAATGTTTT.

The J gene is TRBJ1-4, the V gene TRBV5-6; D may be TRBD1 (5 bases). This CDR3 comprises 15 residues. Trimming took 4 bases from V and 7 from J, leaving 17 bases between them. CDR1 SGHDT and CDR2 YYEEEE come from the germline V gene. The CDR3 DNA sequence: TGTGCCAGCAGCATGCGGGGGGGAGTGGGTGAAAAACTGTTTTTT. This translates into CASSMRGGVGEKLFF.